This passage covers 21 T cell receptor beta chains from one sample sequenced in a study of long-term antiretroviral therapy in people with HIV (dated by TCRdb to the early 2020s). The immunoSEQ hsTCRB v3.0 assay was used at survey level resolution to sequence the TRB variable region. TCRdb obtained this table from immuneACCESS and retained in-frame rearrangements with V and J assigned. These tables miss some clones; where compared with another copy, unresolved V genes account for less than half of the shortfall, and the remainder is unexplained. The sample table contains 15,000 or so clones; only one count was recorded for roughly 80% of them. The ten largest clonotypes hold approximately 14% of the sample. The sequences come from unsorted PBMCs, collected less than 1.3 years before starting antiretroviral therapy. Source of these receptors: a man between 25 and 39 years old with HIV.

This chain links TRBV9 with TRBJ2-5; 9 bases agree with TRBD1. Germline assignment: CDR1 SGDLS and CDR2 YYNGEE. This CDR3 spans 15 amino acids. V shed 4 bases, J shed 5 bases, and the junction held 9 bases outside the gene matches. DNA of the CDR3: TGTGCCAGCAGCTCCCGGACAGGGGTTTCCGAGACCCAGTACTTC. It encodes CASSSRTGVSETQYF.

This clone has just a few counts. The chain recombines TRBV5-6 with TRBJ1-5; weak D call: TRBD1 (5 bases). CDR3 size: 15 residues. V was shortened by 1 base and J by 3 bases, with 11 bases between the two germline ends. CDR1 is SGHDT, CDR2 YYEEEE, per germline. CDR3 protein: CASSLRGTSNQPQHF. CDR3 nucleotide sequence: TGTGCCAGCAGCTTGAGAGGGACTTCCAATCAGCCCCAGCATTTT.

The V call is TRBV11-3, the J call TRBJ2-1; D ambiguous. V gave up 4 bases and J gave up 2 bases, with 9 bases separating them. The CDR3 loop spans 14 amino acids. CDR1 SGHNT and CDR2 YENEEA come from the germline V gene. The CDR3 protein is CASSSPSTYNEQFF. The CDR3, as DNA: TGTGCCAGCAGCTCTCCTTCCACCTACAATGAGCAGTTCTTC.

The chain uses TRBV7-9 and TRBJ2-5; no firm D call. The CDR3 runs 10 residues. Trimming pared 10 bases from V and 2 bases from J, leaving 5 bases between. CDR1 SEHNR and CDR2 FQNEAQ come from the germline V gene (reference sequence). The CDR3 DNA reads as TGTGCCATCCTTCAAGAGACCCAGTACTTC. Translated, it gives CAILQETQYF.

The chain combines TRBV5-1 with TRBJ2-1; D might be TRBD1 (6 bases). Germline CDR1 is SGHRS and CDR2 is YFSETQ. Between the trimmed V and J ends, which lost 4 bases and 4 bases, there was a span of 15 bases. The CDR3 totals 15 residues. CDR3 sequence: CASSPPGVGYNEQFF. The CDR3 DNA follows: TGCGCCAGCAGCCCCCCAGGGGTCGGGTACAATGAGCAGTTCTTC.

This rearrangement joins TRBV6-5 to TRBJ2-2; 7 nucleotides match TRBD1. The trim removed 0 bases at V and 6 bases at J, leaving 4 bases unmatched. CDR3 length equals 15 residues. Germline assignment: CDR1 MNHEY and CDR2 SVGAGI. The CDR3 loop is CASSYSRQGAGELFF. The CDR3 region has the DNA TGTGCCAGCAGTTACTCGAGACAGGGTGCCGGGGAGCTGTTTTTT.

The V gene is TRBV7-2, the J gene TRBJ1-1; no clear D gene. V shed 2 bases and J shed 0 bases, with 10 bases lying between them. The CDR3 has 15 residues. From germline, CDR1 is SGHTA and CDR2 FQGNSA. The CDR3 DNA follows: TGTGCCAGCAGCTTAATGCCAGGTATGAACACTGAAGCTTTCTTT. Translated: CASSLMPGMNTEAFF.

V usage is TRBV4-2 and J usage is TRBJ1-2, with D tentatively TRBD1 (5 bases). Germline CDR1 is LGHNA and CDR2 is YNFKEQ. V was pared by 4 bases and J by 2 bases, with 14 bases between. This CDR3 contains 15 residues. The CDR3: CASSPDWGDNYGYTF. CDR3 bases: TGTGCCAGCAGCCCGGACTGGGGGGACAACTATGGCTACACCTTC.

The V and J genes are TRBV7-2 and TRBJ2-1; D remains unclear. The germline gives CDR1 SGHTA, CDR2 FQGNSA. Trimming removed 5 bases from V and 6 bases from J, with 11 bases in between. CDR3 length equals 13 residues. The CDR3 spells CASSASESNEQFF. The CDR3 coding sequence is TGTGCCAGCAGCGCATCCGAAAGCAATGAGCAGTTCTTC.

The J gene is TRBJ2-5, the V gene TRBV19, with 7 bases aligning to TRBD2. The length of the CDR3 is 14 residues. The V gene end was trimmed by 5 bases and the J gene end by 4 bases; junction bases not matched to a gene: 7. Germline V gene sequence: CDR1 LNHDA, CDR2 SQIVND (reference sequence). The CDR3 loop reads CASSYQGGRETQYF. CDR3 DNA sequence: TGTGCCAGTAGTTACCAGGGAGGGAGAGAGACCCAGTACTTC. Full variable domain (outside the CDR3, taken from reference TRBV19 and TRBJ2-5): DGGITQSPKYLFRKEGQNVTLSCEQNLNHDAMYWYRQDPGQGLRLIYYSQIVNDFQKGDIAEGYSVSREKKESFPLTVTSAQKNPTAFYLCASSYQGGRETQYFGPGTRLLVL.

The chain combines TRBV5-4 with TRBJ1-5; 7 bases match TRBD1. From germline, CDR1 is SGHNT and CDR2 YYREEE (reference sequence). V shed 1 base and J 4 bases; nucleotides not matched to a gene: 2. This CDR3 is built from 14 residues. CDR3 loop: CASSLQGGNQPQHF. CDR3 bases: TGTGCCAGCAGCTTGCAGGGGGGGAATCAGCCCCAGCATTTT. The whole variable domain, filled in from reference TRBV5-4 and TRBJ1-5, reads ETGVTQSPTHLIKTRGQQVTLRCSSQSGHNTVSWYQQALGQGPQFIFQYYREEENGRGNFPPRFSGLQFPNYSSELNVNALELDDSALYLCASSLQGGNQPQHFGDGTRLSIL.

This chain joins TRBV7-9 and TRBJ2-5; maybe TRBD2 (6 bases). Germline V CDR1 and CDR2: SEHNR, FQNEAQ (reference sequence). This CDR3 region has 17 residues. V gave up 2 bases and J gave up 0 bases, with 16 bases separating them. CDR3 coding DNA: TGTGCCAGCAGCTTATTTGGGGCGGGAAGAAACCAAGAGACCCAGTACTTC. As protein: CASSLFGAGRNQETQYF.

The genes are TRBV7-9 and TRBJ1-6; weak D call: TRBD1 (5 bases). The CDR3 covers 16 residues. Germline V gives CDR1 SEHNR, CDR2 FQNEAQ (reference sequence). V gave up 4 bases and J gave up 1 base, with 11 bases separating them. The CDR3 DNA is TGTGCCAGCAGCTCCAGGGTCGGGTCCTATAATTCACCCCTCCACTTT. Its protein is CASSSRVGSYNSPLHF. The variable domain in full, with the rest retrieved from reference TRBV7-9 and TRBJ1-6, is DTGVSQNPRHKITKRGQNVTFRCDPISEHNRLYWYRQTLGQGPEFLTYFQNEAQLEKSRLLSDRFSAERPKGSFSTLEIQRTEQGDSAMYLCASSSRVGSYNSPLHFGNGTRLTVT.

This sequence joins TRBV11-2 and TRBJ2-1, with TRBD2 identical over 12 bases. The CDR3 contains 14 residues. Unmatched junction bases numbered 2, after V lost 5 bases and J lost 6 bases. Germline lookup yields CDR1 SGHAT and CDR2 FQNNGV. CDR3 DNA sequence: TGTGCCAGCAGCCCGGGACTAGCGGGCAATGAGCAGTTCTTC. Protein product: CASSPGLAGNEQFF.

The chain links TRBV4-3 to TRBJ2-2; D ambiguous. V shed 0 bases and J shed 3 bases, with 11 bases lying between them. Per the germline V gene, CDR1 is LGHNA and CDR2 is YSLEER. The CDR3 is 16 residues long. The DNA for the CDR3 is TGCGCCAGCAGCCAAGATCCCCCAGGCTACACCGGGGAGCTGTTTTTT. This translates into CASSQDPPGYTGELFF.

The chain carries TRBV28 and TRBJ2-7; D is perhaps TRBD2 (5 bases). The V end was cut by 5 bases, the J end by 6 bases, with 14 bases between. Germline CDR1 MDHEN, CDR2 SYDVKM. CDR3 size: 13 residues. The DNA of the CDR3 is TGTGCCAGCAGTCTTGGACTTCTCCTCGAGCAGTACTTC. It codes for CASSLGLLLEQYF.

This clone was found a few times. The rearrangement joins TRBV18 to TRBJ2-7; unclear D gene. The germline V gene has CDR1 KGHSH and CDR2 LQKENI. Trimming removed 3 bases from V and 6 bases from J, with 15 bases in between. This CDR3 comprises 14 residues. CDR3 in amino acids: CASSPLPDRVEQYF. DNA of the CDR3: TGTGCCAGCTCACCCCTCCCCGATCGTGTCGAGCAGTACTTC.

The chain has TRBV19 and TRBJ1-3; tentative D call: TRBD1 (5 bases). V was shortened by 10 bases and J by 0 bases, with 13 bases between the two germline ends. Germline CDR1 reads LNHDA; CDR2 reads SQIVND (reference sequence). The CDR3 has 14 residues. Here the CDR3 DNA reads TGTGCCACAATGGAGGGGAGCTCTGGAAACACCATATATTTT. This codes for CATMEGSSGNTIYF.

The V gene is TRBV2, the J gene TRBJ2-1; D is unresolved. Germline V gene lookup returns CDR1 SNHLY and CDR2 FYNNEI. Between the trimmed V and J ends, which lost 4 bases and 9 bases, there was a span of 10 bases. CDR3 length: 12 amino acids. CDR3 nucleotide sequence: TGTGCCAGCAGTGTTACTGGACCTGAGCAGTTCTTC. Protein sequence: CASSVTGPEQFF.

This CDR3 reads CASSLVSDSSYEQYF. Written as DNA, the CDR3 is TGTGCCAGCAGCTTGGTGTCGGACAGCTCCTACGAGCAGTACTTC. The chain recombines TRBV5-6 with TRBJ2-7; a weak D match, TRBD1 (6 bases). Germline lookup yields CDR1 SGHDT and CDR2 YYEEEE. CDR3 length: 15 residues. Trimming stripped 0 bases from V and 0 bases from J, with 10 bases between.

The rearrangement links TRBV5-6 to TRBJ1-4; 7 bases map to TRBD1. V trimming: 4 bases; J trimming: 5 bases; junction bases outside the gene matches: 11. The length of the CDR3 is 16 residues. Germline V lookup: CDR1 SGHDT, CDR2 YYEEEE. CDR3 nucleotide sequence: TGTGCCAGCAGCCGATTGGGGACAGAAAACAATGAAAAACTGTTTTTT. Translated, it gives CASSRLGTENNEKLFF.